These 30 T cell receptor beta chains came from one sample sequenced in a study of CD8+CD57+ T cells in acquired aplastic anemia. The template used for profiling TCR beta VDJ and CDR3 was genomic DNA. TCRdb re-called the reads with MiXCR, one entry per CDR3 protein. The sample records just over 150,000 distinct CDR3 sequences, 40% to 60% being singletons. All sequencing subjects had displayed CD8+CD57+ cell expansion on flow cytometry. Sequencing used sorted CD4+, CD8+, or CD8+CD57+ T cells (not recorded which) from PBMCs. The receptor source for this set is a human donor with aplastic anemia.

As regards this clonotype: This may stem from a read error, because a much larger clone lies one nucleotide away. The gene calls are TRBV13 and TRBJ2-7; 8 nucleotides agree with TRBD2. The CDR3 covers 16 residues. J was trimmed by 2 bases and V by 1 base; bases with no gene match: 7. Germline assignment: CDR1 PRHDT and CDR2 FYEKMQ (reference sequence). CDR3 sequence reads: CASSLARAGDPYEQYF. CDR3 bases: TGTGCCAGCAGCTTAGCCCGAGCGGGGGACCCCTACGAGCAGTACTTC.

This clonotype was counted a single time. The chain's CDR3 is CVSSFGPGLDEQYF. CDR3 in DNA: TGTGTAAGCAGCTTCGGGCCTGGTCTCGACGAGCAGTACTTC. This chain links TRBV7-8 with TRBJ2-7, with unresolved D. The germline gives CDR1 SGHVS, CDR2 FQNEAQ. The CDR3 covers 14 residues.

This rearrangement joins TRBV24-1 to TRBJ2-5; tentatively, D is TRBD2 (5 bases). Germline V gives CDR1 KGHDR, CDR2 SFDVKD. CDR3 size: 15 residues. Trimming pared 4 bases from V and 5 bases from J, leaving 16 bases between. This chain's CDR3 is CATSDPRGLGETQYF. In nucleotides, the CDR3 is TGTGCCACCAGTGACCCCCGAGGGCTAGGCGAGACCCAGTACTTC.

The rearrangement links TRBV20-1 to TRBJ2-3; the D gene is possibly TRBD2 (6 bases). The CDR3 extends over 14 amino acids. Germline-derived CDR1 and CDR2 are DFQATT and SNEGSKA (reference sequence). Trimming removed 2 bases at V and 5 bases at J, with 14 bases between. CDR3 sequence: CSARPPGVGDTQYF. The CDR3 DNA reads as TGCAGTGCTAGACCCCCGGGGGTAGGAGATACGCAGTATTTT.

The chain is built from TRBV7-8 and TRBJ2-3; TRBD2 aligns across 10 bases. Germline V gene data show CDR1 as SGHVS and CDR2 as FQNEAQ. V lost 9 bases to trimming and J lost 2 bases; unmatched junction nucleotides: 14. The CDR3 totals 17 residues. Here the CDR3 reads CASGLAGVAWDTDTQYF. CDR3 bases: TGTGCCAGTGGTCTAGCGGGAGTAGCTTGGGACACAGATACGCAGTATTTT.

The table lists this clonotype with many counts. V is TRBV5-6 and J is TRBJ2-2; D ambiguous. Germline V gene sequence: CDR1 SGHDT, CDR2 YYEEEE. The CDR3 covers 15 residues. Trimming removed 2 bases from V and 4 bases from J, with 12 bases in between. CDR3: CASSLRWWPTGELFF. CDR3 nucleotides: TGTGCCAGCAGCTTACGATGGTGGCCCACCGGGGAGCTGTTTTTT.

This rearrangement joins TRBV11-2 to TRBJ2-7; 9 bases agree with TRBD1. The trim removed 1 base at V and 2 bases at J, leaving 6 bases unmatched. This CDR3 has 16 residues. CDR1 and CDR2 (germline): SGHAT, FQNNGV. CDR3 sequence: CASSLVRQGGTYEQYF. The CDR3, as DNA: TGTGCCAGCAGCTTAGTTCGACAGGGGGGAACCTACGAGCAGTACTTC.

The CDR3 region is CASTPLSQGGYEQYF. The CDR3 DNA follows: TGTGCCAGCACCCCCCTTAGTCAGGGGGGATACGAGCAGTACTTC. This chain uses TRBV7-9 with TRBJ2-7, with D perhaps TRBD1 (7 bases). The CDR3 contains 15 residues. Germline V lookup: CDR1 SEHNR, CDR2 FQNEAQ (reference sequence). V gave up 7 bases and J gave up 4 bases, with 20 bases separating them. Looking up the rest from reference TRBV7-9 and TRBJ2-7 gives the full variable domain: DTGVSQNPRHKITKRGQNVTFRCDPISEHNRLYWYRQTLGQGPEFLTYFQNEAQLEKSRLLSDRFSAERPKGSFSTLEIQRTEQGDSAMYLCASTPLSQGGYEQYFGPGTRLTVT.

The V call is TRBV2, the J call TRBJ1-4; possibly TRBD1 for D (5 bases). This CDR3 contains 12 residues. Germline V lookup: CDR1 SNHLY, CDR2 FYNNEI. Between the trimmed V and J ends, which lost 3 bases and 16 bases, there was a span of 15 bases. The DNA for the CDR3 is TGTGCCAGCAGTGAGTTTTACGGGACTCCGTTTTTT. The encoded protein is CASSEFYGTPFF.

The V call is TRBV29-1, the J call TRBJ1-4, with 9 bases that match TRBD1. Per the germline V gene, CDR1 is SQVTM and CDR2 is ANQGSEA. V dropped 8 bases and J dropped 7; count of bases not matched to a gene: 5. The CDR3 is made up of 12 amino acids. CDR3 in amino acids: CSLGQGSEKLFF. The DNA of the CDR3 is TGCAGCCTTGGACAGGGGAGTGAAAAACTGTTTTTT. Combining the CDR3 with reference TRBV29-1 and TRBJ1-4 gives the whole variable domain SAVISQKPSRDICQRGTSLTIQCQVDSQVTMMFWYRQQPGQSLTLIATANQGSEATYESGFVIDKFPISRPNLTFSTLTVSNMSPEDSSIYLCSLGQGSEKLFFGSGTQLSVL.

This clonotype was picked up many times. The V call is TRBV11-2, the J call TRBJ1-1; D is undetermined. V dropped 1 base and J dropped 0 bases, with 15 bases sitting between them. Germline V gives CDR1 SGHAT, CDR2 FQNNGV. This CDR3 has 17 residues. DNA for the CDR3: TGTGCCAGCAGCTTAGCGGCGCCCAGAAGCATGAACACTGAAGCTTTCTTT. Its translation: CASSLAAPRSMNTEAFF.

This clonotype was counted ten times or more. The V gene is TRBV15, the J gene TRBJ2-7, with D possibly matching TRBD1 (6 bases). CDR3 length equals 14 residues. CDR1 and CDR2 from the germline V gene are LNHNV and YYDKDF (reference sequence). V dropped 4 bases and J dropped 4 bases, with 14 bases sitting between them. CDR3 sequence reads: CATSIPGQGYEQYF. The CDR3, as DNA: TGTGCCACCAGCATCCCGGGACAAGGATACGAGCAGTACTTC.

This chain links TRBV25-1 with TRBJ2-7; either TRBD1 or TRBD2 may supply D (5 bases each). The CDR3 covers 12 residues. Germline-derived CDR1 and CDR2 are MGHDK and SYGVNS. The CDR3 DNA is TGTCCATCGGAGGACGGGGCATACGAGCAGTACTTC. Translated, it gives CPSEDGAYEQYF.

In this sample, this clonotype turned up many times. This chain uses TRBV5-6 with TRBJ1-2; D is possibly TRBD1 (6 bases). V shed 4 bases and J shed 2 bases, with 15 bases lying between them. The CDR3 is made up of 15 amino acids. Germline V lookup: CDR1 SGHDT, CDR2 YYEEEE. CDR3 protein: CASSPGDITNYGYTF. In DNA form, the CDR3 reads TGTGCCAGCAGCCCGGGGGACATAACAAACTATGGCTACACCTTC.

As concerns this clonotype: Its ends do not fully match the called genes, so a read error is possible. The chain recombines TRBV11-2 with TRBJ1-1, with D unresolved. This CDR3 has 17 amino acids. Germline lookup yields CDR1 SGHAT and CDR2 FQNNGV. The CDR3 is CAGSSRLGSLANTEAFF. CDR3 in DNA: TGTGCCGGCAGCTCCCGTTTGGGAAGTCTTGCGAACACTGAAGCTTTCTTT.

This clonotype was seen repeatedly, ten times or more. The chain uses TRBV12-3 or TRBV12-4 and TRBJ2-1; 7 bases align to TRBD1. The junction had 7 bases not matched to a gene; V was cut back by 5 bases and J by 15 bases. This CDR3 contains 11 residues. CDR3 in DNA: TGTGCCAGCAGTCTAACAGGGGCGCGGTTCTTC. Its protein product is CASSLTGARFF.

V gene TRBV20-1 combines with J gene TRBJ2-7; D possibly corresponds to TRBD2 (6 bases). This CDR3 is 14 amino acids long. Germline lookup yields CDR1 DFQATT and CDR2 SNEGSKA (reference sequence). V was cut by 4 bases and J by 0 bases, with 13 bases left in between. CDR3 coding DNA: TGCAGTGCTACGGGGGTTTCGAGCTCCTACGAGCAGTACTTC. This encodes CSATGVSSSYEQYF.

The chain recombines TRBV7-2 with TRBJ1-2, with 10 positions matching TRBD1. The germline gives CDR1 SGHTA, CDR2 FQGNSA. The CDR3 has 15 amino acids. Unmatched junction bases numbered 11, after V lost 5 bases and J lost 8 bases. The CDR3 DNA sequence: TGTGCCAGCAGCCATCGGGACAGGGGCCAGGGCGGCTACACCTTC. Protein sequence: CASSHRDRGQGGYTF.

This clonotype was found once. This chain connects TRBV28 to TRBJ2-2; 8 bases match TRBD1. Germline lookup yields CDR1 MDHEN and CDR2 SYDVKM. J was trimmed by 1 base and V by 5 bases; bases with no gene match: 6. The CDR3 runs 16 residues. The CDR3 reads CASSRAGQENTGELFF. In nucleotides, the CDR3 is TGTGCCAGCAGTAGGGCGGGACAGGAGAACACCGGGGAGCTGTTTTTT.

The V call is TRBV25-1, the J call TRBJ1-4; D may be TRBD1 (6 bases). V lost 4 bases to trimming and J lost 0 bases, with 12 bases between them. Germline V gives CDR1 MGHDK, CDR2 SYGVNS. The CDR3 extends over 16 amino acids. Here the CDR3 reads CASSGGQLATNEKLFF. The CDR3 nucleotides read TGTGCCAGCAGTGGAGGACAGCTAGCAACTAATGAAAAACTGTTTTTT.

This clonotype occurred a few times. The V gene is TRBV10-3, the J gene TRBJ1-1; D remains ambiguous. The CDR3 runs 11 residues. Germline V CDR1 and CDR2: ENHRY, SYGVKD. The ends were cut back, 8 bases at V and 8 bases at J, with 12 bases in the middle. CDR3 bases: TGTGCCATCTCGAGAGAATCGGAAGCTTTCTTT. Residues: CAISRESEAFF.

The chain joins TRBV24-1 to TRBJ1-1; TRBD1 aligns across 7 bases. The CDR3 runs to 17 residues. Germline loops: CDR1 KGHDR, CDR2 SFDVKD. With 6 bases clipped from V and 1 base from J, the junction kept 13 bases outside the gene matches. CDR3 coding DNA: TGTGCCACCAGTCCTGGTTTACAGGGGCCGAGGAACACTGAAGCTTTCTTT. It encodes CATSPGLQGPRNTEAFF.

This clonotype has more than one count but fewer than ten. V is TRBV10-3 and J is TRBJ2-7; D might be TRBD2 (6 bases). This CDR3 comprises 12 residues. Germline V gene lookup returns CDR1 ENHRY and CDR2 SYGVKD. V was cut by 0 bases and J by 7 bases, with 7 bases left in between. CDR3 amino acids: CAISESLAEQYF. The CDR3 DNA reads as TGTGCCATCAGTGAGTCCCTAGCGGAGCAGTACTTC.

The rearrangement uses TRBV11-2 and TRBJ2-5, with 7 bases lining up with TRBD1. Germline V gene sequence: CDR1 SGHAT, CDR2 FQNNGV. This CDR3 spans 18 amino acids. V lost 5 bases and J lost 0; bases outside the gene matches: 15. DNA for the CDR3: TGTGCCAGCAGCGTTGAAGATCGGACAGGAGAGTACCAAGAGACCCAGTACTTC. Encoded protein: CASSVEDRTGEYQETQYF. The entire variable domain, with the rest obtained from reference TRBV11-2 and TRBJ2-5, is as follows: EAGVAQSPRYKIIEKRQSVAFWCNPISGHATLYWYQQILGQGPKLLIQFQNNGVVDDSQLPKDRFSAERLKGVDSTLKIQPAKLEDSAVYLCASSVEDRTGEYQETQYFGPGTRLLVL.

The J gene is TRBJ1-2, the V gene TRBV20-1; 7 nucleotides align to TRBD1. This CDR3 has 12 amino acids. Germline V gives CDR1 DFQATT, CDR2 SNEGSKA (reference sequence). The junction had 11 bases not matched to a gene; V was cut back by 8 bases and J by 8 bases. CDR3 coding DNA: TGCAGTTACTTAGGACAGGCGCAAGGCTACACCTTC. Its translation: CSYLGQAQGYTF.

In this sample, this clonotype turned up a few times. The V gene is TRBV19, the J gene TRBJ2-5; D gene unclear. The CDR3 consists of 11 residues. Trimming cost V 6 bases and J 4 bases, with 6 bases left between them. Germline V CDR1 and CDR2: LNHDA, SQIVND (reference sequence). The CDR3 protein is CASSPGETQYF. DNA of the CDR3: TGTGCCAGTAGCCCCGGAGAGACCCAGTACTTC.

The V and J genes are TRBV30 and TRBJ1-1; a weak D match, TRBD1 (5 bases). Germline-derived CDR1 and CDR2 are GTSNPN and SVGIG (reference sequence). The CDR3 runs to 13 residues. V lost 1 base to trimming and J lost 1 base, with 7 bases between them. The CDR3 DNA is TGTGCCTGGAGTGACGGGACGAACACTGAAGCTTTCTTT. Its protein product is CAWSDGTNTEAFF.

The chain uses TRBV5-1 and TRBJ2-5; perhaps TRBD1 as D (6 bases). The V and J ends lost 3 bases and 2 bases respectively, with 14 bases between them. The CDR3 has 15 amino acids. CDR1 is SGHRS and CDR2 is YFSETQ in the germline V gene. This CDR3 is CASSSALGAQETQYF. CDR3 nucleotide sequence: TGCGCCAGCAGCTCGGCTCTGGGGGCTCAAGAGACCCAGTACTTC.

V usage is TRBV19 and J usage is TRBJ1-2; D unclear. The germline gives CDR1 LNHDA, CDR2 SQIVND (reference sequence). Between the trimmed V and J ends, which lost 5 bases and 4 bases, there was a span of 11 bases. The CDR3 covers 13 residues. This chain's CDR3 is CASSEPDSYGYTF. The CDR3 DNA follows: TGTGCCAGTAGTGAACCGGACTCCTATGGCTACACCTTC.

This clonotype has just a few counts. The rearrangement links TRBV10-3 to TRBJ1-2, with 7 bases fitting TRBD1. The germline V gene has CDR1 ENHRY and CDR2 SYGVKD. After removal of 0 bases from V and 2 bases from J, the junction contained 9 bases not matched to a gene. The CDR3 consists of 17 residues. CDR3 in DNA: TGTGCCATCAGTGAGTCTCGACAGGGTGGAACCAACTATGGCTACACCTTC. This codes for CAISESRQGGTNYGYTF.